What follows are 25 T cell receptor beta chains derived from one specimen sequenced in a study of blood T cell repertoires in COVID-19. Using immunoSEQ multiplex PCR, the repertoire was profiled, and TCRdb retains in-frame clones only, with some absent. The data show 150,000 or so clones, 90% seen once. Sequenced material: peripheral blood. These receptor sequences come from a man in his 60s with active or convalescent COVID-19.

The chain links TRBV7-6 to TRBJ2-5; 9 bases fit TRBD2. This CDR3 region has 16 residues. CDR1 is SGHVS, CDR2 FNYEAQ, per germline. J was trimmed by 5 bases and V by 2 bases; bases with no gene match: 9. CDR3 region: CASSLRVAGAWETQYF. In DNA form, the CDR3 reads TGTGCCAGCAGCTTAAGGGTAGCGGGAGCTTGGGAGACCCAGTACTTC.

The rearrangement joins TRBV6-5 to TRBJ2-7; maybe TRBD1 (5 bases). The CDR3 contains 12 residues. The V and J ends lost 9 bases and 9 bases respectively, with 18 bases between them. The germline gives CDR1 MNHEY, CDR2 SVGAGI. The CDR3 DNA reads TGTGCCAGTTCAGGGCCCTCCTGGGGGCAGTACTTC. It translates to CASSGPSWGQYF.

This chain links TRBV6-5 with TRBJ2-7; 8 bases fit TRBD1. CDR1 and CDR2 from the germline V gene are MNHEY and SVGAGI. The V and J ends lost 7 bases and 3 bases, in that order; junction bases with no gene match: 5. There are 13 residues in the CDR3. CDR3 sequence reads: CASKRQGIYEQYF. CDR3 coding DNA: TGTGCCAGCAAGCGACAGGGGATCTACGAGCAGTACTTC.

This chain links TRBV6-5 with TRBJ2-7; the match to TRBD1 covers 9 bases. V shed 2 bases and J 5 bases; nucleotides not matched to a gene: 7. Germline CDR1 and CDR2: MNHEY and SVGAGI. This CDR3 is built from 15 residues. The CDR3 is CASSYPGQGSHEQYF. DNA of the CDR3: TGTGCCAGCAGTTACCCGGGACAGGGTTCCCACGAGCAGTACTTC.

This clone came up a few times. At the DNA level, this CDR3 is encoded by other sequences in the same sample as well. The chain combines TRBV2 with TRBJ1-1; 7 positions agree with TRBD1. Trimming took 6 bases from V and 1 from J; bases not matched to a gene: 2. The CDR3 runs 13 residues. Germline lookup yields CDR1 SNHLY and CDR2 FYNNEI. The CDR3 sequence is CASSGQENTEAFF. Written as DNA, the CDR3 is TGTGCCAGCAGCGGACAGGAGAACACTGAAGCTTTCTTT.

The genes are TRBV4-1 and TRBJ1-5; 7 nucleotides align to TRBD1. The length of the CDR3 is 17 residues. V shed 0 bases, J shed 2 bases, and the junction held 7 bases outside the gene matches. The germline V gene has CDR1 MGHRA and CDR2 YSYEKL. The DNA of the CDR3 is TGCGCCAGCAGCCAAGATAGGGCAGGGGGACGCAATCAGCCCCAGCATTTT. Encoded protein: CASSQDRAGGRNQPQHF.

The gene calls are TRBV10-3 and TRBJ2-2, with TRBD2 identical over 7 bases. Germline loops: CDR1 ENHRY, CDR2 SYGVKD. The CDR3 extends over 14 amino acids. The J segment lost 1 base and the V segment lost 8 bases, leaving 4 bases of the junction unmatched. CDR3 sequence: CAIRLAENTGELFF. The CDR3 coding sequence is TGTGCCATCCGCCTAGCGGAGAACACCGGGGAGCTGTTTTTT.

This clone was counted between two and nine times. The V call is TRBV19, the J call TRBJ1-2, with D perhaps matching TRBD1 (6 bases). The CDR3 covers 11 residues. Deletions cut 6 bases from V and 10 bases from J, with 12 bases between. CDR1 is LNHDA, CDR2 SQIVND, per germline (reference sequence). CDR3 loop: CASRSGQIYTF. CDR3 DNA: TGTGCCAGTAGATCCGGACAGATCTACACCTTC.

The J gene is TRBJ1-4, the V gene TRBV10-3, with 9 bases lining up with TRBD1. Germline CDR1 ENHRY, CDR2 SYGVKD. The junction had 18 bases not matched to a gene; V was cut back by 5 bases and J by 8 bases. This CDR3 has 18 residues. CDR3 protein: CAISTLWGGQGNREKLFF. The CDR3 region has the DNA TGTGCCATCAGTACCTTGTGGGGCGGACAGGGGAATCGAGAAAAACTGTTTTTT.

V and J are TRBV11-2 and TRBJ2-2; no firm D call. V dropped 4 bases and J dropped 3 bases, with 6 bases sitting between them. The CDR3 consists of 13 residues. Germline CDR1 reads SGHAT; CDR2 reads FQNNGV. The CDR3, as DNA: TGTGCCAGCAGCTCACAGCACACCGGGGAGCTGTTTTTT. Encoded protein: CASSSQHTGELFF. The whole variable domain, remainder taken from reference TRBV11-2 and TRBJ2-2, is EAGVAQSPRYKIIEKRQSVAFWCNPISGHATLYWYQQILGQGPKLLIQFQNNGVVDDSQLPKDRFSAERLKGVDSTLKIQPAKLEDSAVYLCASSSQHTGELFFGEGSRLTVL.

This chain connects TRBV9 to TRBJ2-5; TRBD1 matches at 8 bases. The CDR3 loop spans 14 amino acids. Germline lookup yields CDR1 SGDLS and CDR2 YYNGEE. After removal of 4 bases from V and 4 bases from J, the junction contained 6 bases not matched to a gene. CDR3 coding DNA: TGTGCCAGCAGCCTAGGACAGGGTGGAGAGACCCAGTACTTC. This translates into CASSLGQGGETQYF.

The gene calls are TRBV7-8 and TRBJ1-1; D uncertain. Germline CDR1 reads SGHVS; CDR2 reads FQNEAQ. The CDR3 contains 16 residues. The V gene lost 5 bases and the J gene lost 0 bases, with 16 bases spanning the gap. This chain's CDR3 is CASSQEIRSMNTEAFF. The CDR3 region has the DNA TGTGCCAGCAGCCAGGAGATAAGGTCCATGAACACTGAAGCTTTCTTT.

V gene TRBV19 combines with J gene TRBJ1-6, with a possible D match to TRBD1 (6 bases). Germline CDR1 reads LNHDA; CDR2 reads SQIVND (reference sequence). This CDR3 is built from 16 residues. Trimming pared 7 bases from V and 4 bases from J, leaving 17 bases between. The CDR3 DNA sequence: TGTGCCAGTACCAAGGGCCGACAGGAATATAATTCACCCCTCCACTTT. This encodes CASTKGRQEYNSPLHF.

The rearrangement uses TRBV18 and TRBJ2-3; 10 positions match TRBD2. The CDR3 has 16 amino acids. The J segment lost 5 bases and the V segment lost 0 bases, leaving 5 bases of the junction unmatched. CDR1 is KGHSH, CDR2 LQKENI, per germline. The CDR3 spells CASSPPAAGGLDTQYF. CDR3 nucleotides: TGTGCCAGCTCACCACCCGCAGCGGGAGGGCTAGATACGCAGTATTTT. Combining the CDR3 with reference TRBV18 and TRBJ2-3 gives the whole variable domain NAGVMQNPRHLVRRRGQEARLRCSPMKGHSHVYWYRQLPEEGLKFMVYLQKENIIDESGMPKERFSAEFPKEGPSILRIQQVVRGDSAAYFCASSPPAAGGLDTQYFGPGTRLTVL.

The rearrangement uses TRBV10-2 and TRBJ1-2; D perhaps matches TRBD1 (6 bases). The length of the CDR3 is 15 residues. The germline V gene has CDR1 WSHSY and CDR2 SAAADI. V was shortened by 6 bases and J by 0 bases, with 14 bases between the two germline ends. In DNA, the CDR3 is TGCGCCAGCAGCGAGGGGGGGAGACCTAACTATGGCTACACCTTC. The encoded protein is CASSEGGRPNYGYTF.

The CDR3 bases are TGTGCCAGCAGTGAAGAGAGCTCTGGAAACACCATATATTTT. It specifies CASSEESSGNTIYF. The V gene is TRBV2, the J gene TRBJ1-3; no definite D call. CDR1 SNHLY and CDR2 FYNNEI come from the germline V gene. This CDR3 is built from 14 residues. Between the trimmed V and J ends, which lost 1 base and 0 bases, there was a span of 4 bases.

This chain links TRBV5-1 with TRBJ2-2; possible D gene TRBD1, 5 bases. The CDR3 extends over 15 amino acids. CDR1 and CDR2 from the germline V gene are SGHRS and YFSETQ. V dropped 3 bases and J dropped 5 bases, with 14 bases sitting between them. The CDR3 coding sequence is TGCGCCAGCAGCTCTATGTCAGGGCAAACCGGGGAGCTGTTTTTT. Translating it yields CASSSMSGQTGELFF.

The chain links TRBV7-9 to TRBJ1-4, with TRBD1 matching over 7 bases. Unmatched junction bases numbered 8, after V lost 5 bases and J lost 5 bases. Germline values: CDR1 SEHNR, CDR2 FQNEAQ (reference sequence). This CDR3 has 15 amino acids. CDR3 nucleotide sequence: TGTGCCAGCAGCCGACGGGACAGCCCGAATGAAAAACTGTTTTTT. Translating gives CASSRRDSPNEKLFF.

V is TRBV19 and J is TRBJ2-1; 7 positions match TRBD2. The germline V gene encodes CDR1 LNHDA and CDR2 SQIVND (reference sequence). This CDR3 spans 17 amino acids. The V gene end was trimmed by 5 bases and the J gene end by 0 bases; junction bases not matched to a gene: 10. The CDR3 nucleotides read TGTGCCAGTAGTGCTCCCTTAGCGGGTAGCTCCTACAATGAGCAGTTCTTC. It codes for CASSAPLAGSSYNEQFF.

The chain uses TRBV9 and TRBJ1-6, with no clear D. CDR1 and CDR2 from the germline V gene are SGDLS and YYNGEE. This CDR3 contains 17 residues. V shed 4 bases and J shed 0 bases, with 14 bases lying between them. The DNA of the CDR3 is TGTGCCAGCAGCCCCCGCCCCCTGAGCTCCTATAATTCACCCCTCCACTTT. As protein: CASSPRPLSSYNSPLHF.

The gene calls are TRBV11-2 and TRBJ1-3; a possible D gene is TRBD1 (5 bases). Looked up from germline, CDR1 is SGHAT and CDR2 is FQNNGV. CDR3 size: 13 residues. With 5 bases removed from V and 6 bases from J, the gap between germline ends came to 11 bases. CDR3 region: CASSTGLENTIYF. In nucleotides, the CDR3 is TGTGCCAGCAGCACGGGACTAGAAAACACCATATATTTT.

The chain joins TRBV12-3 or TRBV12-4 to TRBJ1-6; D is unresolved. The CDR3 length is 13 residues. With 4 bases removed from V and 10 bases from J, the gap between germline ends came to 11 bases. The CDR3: CASSSYLYSPLHF. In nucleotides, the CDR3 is TGTGCCAGCAGTTCTTACCTATACTCACCCCTCCACTTT.

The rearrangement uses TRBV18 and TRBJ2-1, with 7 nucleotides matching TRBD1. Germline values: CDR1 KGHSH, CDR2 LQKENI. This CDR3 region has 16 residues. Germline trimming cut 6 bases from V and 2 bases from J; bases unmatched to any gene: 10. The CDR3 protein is CASSPRTGDTYNEQFF. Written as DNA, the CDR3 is TGTGCCAGCTCCCCCCGGACAGGTGACACCTACAATGAGCAGTTCTTC.

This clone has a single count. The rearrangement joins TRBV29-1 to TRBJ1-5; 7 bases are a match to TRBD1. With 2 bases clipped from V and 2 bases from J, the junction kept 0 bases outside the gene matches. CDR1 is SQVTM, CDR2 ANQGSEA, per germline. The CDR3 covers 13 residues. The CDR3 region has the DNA TGCAGCGTTGAACAGGGGGGCAATCAGCCCCAGCATTTT. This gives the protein CSVEQGGNQPQHF.

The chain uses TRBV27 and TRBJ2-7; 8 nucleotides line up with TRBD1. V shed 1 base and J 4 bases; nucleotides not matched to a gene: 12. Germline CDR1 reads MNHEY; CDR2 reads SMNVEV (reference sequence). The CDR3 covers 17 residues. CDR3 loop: CASSLFSSGTGTYEQYF. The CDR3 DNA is TGTGCCAGCAGTTTATTCTCCTCAGGGACAGGAACATACGAGCAGTACTTC.